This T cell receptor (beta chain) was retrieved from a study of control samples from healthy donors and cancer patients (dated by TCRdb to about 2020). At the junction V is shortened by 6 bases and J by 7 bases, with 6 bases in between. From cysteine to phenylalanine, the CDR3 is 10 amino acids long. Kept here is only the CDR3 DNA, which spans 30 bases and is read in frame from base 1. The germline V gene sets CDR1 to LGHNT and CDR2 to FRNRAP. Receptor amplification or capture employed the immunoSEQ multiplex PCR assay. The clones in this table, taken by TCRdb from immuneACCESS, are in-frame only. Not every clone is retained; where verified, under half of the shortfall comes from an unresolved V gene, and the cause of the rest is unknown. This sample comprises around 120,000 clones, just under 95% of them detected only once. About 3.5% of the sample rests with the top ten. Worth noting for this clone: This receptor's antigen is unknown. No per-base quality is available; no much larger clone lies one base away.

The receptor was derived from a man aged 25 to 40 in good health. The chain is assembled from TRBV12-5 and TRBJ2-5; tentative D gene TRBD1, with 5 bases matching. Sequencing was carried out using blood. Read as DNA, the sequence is TGTGCTAGTGGCCAGGGGACCCAGTACTTC. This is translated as CASGQGTQYF. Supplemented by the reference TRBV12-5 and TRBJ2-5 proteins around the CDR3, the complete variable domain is DARVTQTPRHKVTEMGQEVTMRCQPILGHNTVFWYRQTMMQGLELLAYFRNRAPLDDSGMPKDRFSAEMPDATLATLKIQPSEPRDSAVYFCASGQGTQYFGPGTRLLVL.